These T cell receptor beta chains were read from a single sample in a study of T cells in localized non-small cell lung cancer. Sequencing used immunoSEQ multiplex PCR; TCRdb keeps in-frame clones, though not all of them. The sample gives over 70,000 clones, around 85% of which show up once; around a fifth is in the top ten. This specimen was peripheral blood, taken before any cancer treatment. These TCRs come from a male donor at least 60 years old with stage III squamous cell lung carcinoma. Each CDR3 is given with its conserved first and last residue. A D gene is named only where the DNA matches it firmly. Part of the rows lack a size; the others show once, few, many or a class for expanded clones.

size,J,V,D,CDR3,DNA
-,TRBJ2-7,TRBV19,-,CASSLQNSYEQYF,TGTGCCAGTAGCCTACAGAATTCCTACGAGCAGTACTTC
-,TRBJ1-1,TRBV6-5,-,CASSLTMSLGTEAFF,TGTGCCAGCAGTCTCACCATGTCATTGGGGACTGAAGCTTTCTTT
-,TRBJ2-7,TRBV11-2,TRBD1,CASRPPGTGSSYEQYF,TGTGCCAGCAGACCACCAGGGACAGGGAGCTCCTACGAGCAGTACTTC
-,TRBJ1-1,TRBV28,TRBD1,CASNPTGDTEAFF,TGTGCCAGCAACCCGACAGGGGACACTGAAGCTTTCTTT
once,TRBJ1-2,TRBV25-1,-,CASSGPFGLNYGYTF,TGTGCCAGCAGTGGTCCATTTGGATTAAACTATGGCTACACCTTC
once,TRBJ1-2,TRBV7-2,TRBD1,CASSLGNRGLGGYTF,TGTGCCAGCAGCCTAGGAAACAGGGGGCTGGGTGGCTACACCTTC
-,TRBJ1-4,TRBV7-9,TRBD1,CASSFRQGSEKLFF,TGTGCCAGCAGCTTCAGACAGGGGAGTGAAAAACTGTTTTTT
once,TRBJ1-6,TRBV7-2,TRBD1,CASSLGQGFNSPLHF,TGTGCCAGCAGCTTGGGACAGGGATTTAATTCACCCCTCCACTTT
-,TRBJ1-2,TRBV6-5,-,CASATSNYGYTF,TGTGCCTCAGCAACCTCTAACTATGGCTACACCTTC
-,TRBJ1-6,TRBV9,TRBD1,CASSGTGRRENSPLHF,TGTGCCAGCAGCGGGACAGGGAGGCGAGAAAATTCACCCCTCCACTTT
-,TRBJ2-1,TRBV21-1,-,CASSKKGTGQIGVQFF,TGTGCCAGCAGCAAAAAGGGGACAGGGCAAATTGGGGTTCAGTTCTTC
-,TRBJ2-7,TRBV5-1,TRBD1,CASSTARDRVDEQYF,TGCGCCAGCAGCACAGCCCGGGACAGGGTCGACGAGCAGTACTTC
once,TRBJ2-5,TRBV28,TRBD1,CASSQPGGAETQYF,TGTGCCAGCAGTCAACCAGGGGGCGCGGAGACCCAGTACTTC
-,TRBJ2-7,TRBV6-5,-,CASSRRPSSYEQYF,TGTGCCAGCAGTCGTCGGCCGAGCTCCTACGAGCAGTACTTC
-,TRBJ1-4,TRBV5-5,TRBD1,CASSTTGATNEKLFF,TGTGCCAGCAGCACCACAGGGGCAACTAATGAAAAACTGTTTTTT